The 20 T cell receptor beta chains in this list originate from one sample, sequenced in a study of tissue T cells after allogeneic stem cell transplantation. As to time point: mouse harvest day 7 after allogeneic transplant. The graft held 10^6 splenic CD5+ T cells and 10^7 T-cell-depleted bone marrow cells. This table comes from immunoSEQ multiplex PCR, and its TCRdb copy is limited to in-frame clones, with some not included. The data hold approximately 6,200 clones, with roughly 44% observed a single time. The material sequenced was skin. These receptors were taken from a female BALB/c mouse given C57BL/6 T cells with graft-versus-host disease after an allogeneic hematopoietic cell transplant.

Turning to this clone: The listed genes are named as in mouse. This chain's CDR3 is CASSSSRDKYSGNTLYF. The part of the CDR3 DNA that was read is TGTGCCAGCAGTTCGAGCCGGGACAAATATTCTGGAAATACGCTCTAT. This chain connects TRBV26 to TRBJ1-3; tentatively, D is TRBD1 (6 bases). Sequencing ends 1 residue short of the CDR3 end; the germline J gene provides the rest. Germline-derived CDR1 and CDR2 are KGHPV and FQNQEV (reference sequence). This CDR3 has 17 residues. V lost 5 bases to trimming and J lost 0 bases, with 17 bases between them. Using reference TRBV26 and TRBJ1-3 for the parts outside the CDR3, the full variable domain is NSKVIQTPRYLVKGQGQKAKMRCIPEKGHPVVFWYQQNKNNEFKFLINFQNQEVLQQIDMTEKRFSAECPSNSPCSLEIQSSEAGDSALYLCASSSSRDKYSGNTLYFGEGSRLIVV.

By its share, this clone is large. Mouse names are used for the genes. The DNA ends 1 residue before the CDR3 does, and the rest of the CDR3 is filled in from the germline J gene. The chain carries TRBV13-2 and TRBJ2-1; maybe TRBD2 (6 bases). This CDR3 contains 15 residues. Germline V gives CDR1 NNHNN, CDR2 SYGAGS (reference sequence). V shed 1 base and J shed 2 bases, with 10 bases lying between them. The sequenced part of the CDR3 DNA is TGTGCCAGCGGTGATAAGGCTGGGGACTATGCTGAGCAGTTC. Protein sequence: CASGDKAGDYAEQF. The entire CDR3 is CASGDKAGDYAEQFF.

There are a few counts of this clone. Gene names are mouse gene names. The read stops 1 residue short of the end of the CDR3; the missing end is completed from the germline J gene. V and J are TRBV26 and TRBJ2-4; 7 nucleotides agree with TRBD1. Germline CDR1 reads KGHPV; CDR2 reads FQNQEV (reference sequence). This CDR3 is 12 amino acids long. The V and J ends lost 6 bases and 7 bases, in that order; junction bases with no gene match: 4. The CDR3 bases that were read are TGTGCCAGCAGAACAGGGGTGGACACCTTGTAC. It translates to CASRTGVDTLY. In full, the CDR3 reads CASRTGVDTLYF.

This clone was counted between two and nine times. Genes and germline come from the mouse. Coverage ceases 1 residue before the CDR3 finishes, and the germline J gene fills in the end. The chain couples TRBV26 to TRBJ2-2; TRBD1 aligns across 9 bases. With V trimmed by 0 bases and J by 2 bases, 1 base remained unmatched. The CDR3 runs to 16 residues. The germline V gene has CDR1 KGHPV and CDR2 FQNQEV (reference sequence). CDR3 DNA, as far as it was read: TGTGCCAGCAGTCTGTCGACAGGGGGGAACACCGGGCAGCTCTAC. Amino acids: CASSLSTGGNTGQLY. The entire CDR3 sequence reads CASSLSTGGNTGQLYF.

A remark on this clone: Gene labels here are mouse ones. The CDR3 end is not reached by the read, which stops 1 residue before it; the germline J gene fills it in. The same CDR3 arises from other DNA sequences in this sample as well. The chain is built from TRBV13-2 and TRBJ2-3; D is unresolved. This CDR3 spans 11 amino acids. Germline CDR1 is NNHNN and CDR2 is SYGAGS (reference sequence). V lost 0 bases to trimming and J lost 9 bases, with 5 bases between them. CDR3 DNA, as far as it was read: TGTGCCAGCGGTGATGCACCCACGCTGTAT. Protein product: CASGDAPTLY. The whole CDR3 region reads CASGDAPTLYF.

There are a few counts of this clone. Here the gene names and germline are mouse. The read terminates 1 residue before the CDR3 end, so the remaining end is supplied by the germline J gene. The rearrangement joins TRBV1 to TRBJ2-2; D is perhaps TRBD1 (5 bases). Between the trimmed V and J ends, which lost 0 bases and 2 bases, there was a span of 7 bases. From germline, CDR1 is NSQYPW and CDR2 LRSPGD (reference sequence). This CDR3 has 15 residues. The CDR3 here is CTCSADRANTGQLYF. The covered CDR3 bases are TGCACCTGCAGTGCAGACAGGGCCAACACCGGGCAGCTCTAC.

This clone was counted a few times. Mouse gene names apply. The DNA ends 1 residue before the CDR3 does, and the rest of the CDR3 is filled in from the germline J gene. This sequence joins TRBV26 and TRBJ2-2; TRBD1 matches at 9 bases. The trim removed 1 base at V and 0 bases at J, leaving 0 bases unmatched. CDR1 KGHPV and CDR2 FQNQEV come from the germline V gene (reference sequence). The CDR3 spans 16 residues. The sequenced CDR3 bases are TGTGCCAGCAGTCTGTGGACAGGGGCAAACACCGGGCAGCTCTAC. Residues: CASSLWTGANTGQLY. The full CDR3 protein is CASSLWTGANTGQLYF.

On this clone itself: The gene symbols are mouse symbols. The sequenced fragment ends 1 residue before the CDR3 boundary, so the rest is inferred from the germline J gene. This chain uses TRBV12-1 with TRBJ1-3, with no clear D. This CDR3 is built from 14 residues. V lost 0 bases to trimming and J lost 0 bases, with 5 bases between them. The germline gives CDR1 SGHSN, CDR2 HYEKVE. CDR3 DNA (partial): TGTGCCAGCTCTCTCGGGGATTCTGGAAATACGCTCTAT. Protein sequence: CASSLGDSGNTLY. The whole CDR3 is CASSLGDSGNTLYF. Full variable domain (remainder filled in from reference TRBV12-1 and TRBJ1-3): DSGVVQSPRHIIKEKGGRSVLTCIPISGHSNVVWYQQTLGKELKFLIQHYEKVERDKGFLPSRFSVQQFDDYHSEMNMSALELEDSAMYFCASSLGDSGNTLYFGEGSRLIVV.

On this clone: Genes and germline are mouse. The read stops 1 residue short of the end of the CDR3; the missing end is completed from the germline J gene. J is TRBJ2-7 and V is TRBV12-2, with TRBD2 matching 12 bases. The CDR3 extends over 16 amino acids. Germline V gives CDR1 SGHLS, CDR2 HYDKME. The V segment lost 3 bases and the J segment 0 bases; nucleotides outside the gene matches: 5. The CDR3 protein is CASSRDWGASSYEQYF. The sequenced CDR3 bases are TGTGCCAGCTCTAGGGACTGGGGGGCCAGCTCCTATGAACAGTAC.

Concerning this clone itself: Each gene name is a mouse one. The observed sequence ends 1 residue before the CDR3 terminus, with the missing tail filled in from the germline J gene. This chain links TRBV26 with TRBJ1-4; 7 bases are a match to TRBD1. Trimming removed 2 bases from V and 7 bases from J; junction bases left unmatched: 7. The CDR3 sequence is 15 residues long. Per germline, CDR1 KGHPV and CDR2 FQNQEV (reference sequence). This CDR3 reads CASSLGTERSERLFF. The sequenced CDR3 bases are TGTGCCAGCAGTCTGGGGACAGAACGGAGCGAAAGATTATTT.

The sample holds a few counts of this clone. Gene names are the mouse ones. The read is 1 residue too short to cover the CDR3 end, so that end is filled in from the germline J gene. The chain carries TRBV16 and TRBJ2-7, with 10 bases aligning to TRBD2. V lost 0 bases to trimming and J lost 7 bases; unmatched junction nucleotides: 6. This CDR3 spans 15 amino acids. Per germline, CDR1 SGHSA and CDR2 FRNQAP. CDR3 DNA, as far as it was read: TGTGCAAGCAGCTTAGATCCCTGGGGGGGCGCCGAACAGTAC. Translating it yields CASSLDPWGGAEQY. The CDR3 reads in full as CASSLDPWGGAEQYF.

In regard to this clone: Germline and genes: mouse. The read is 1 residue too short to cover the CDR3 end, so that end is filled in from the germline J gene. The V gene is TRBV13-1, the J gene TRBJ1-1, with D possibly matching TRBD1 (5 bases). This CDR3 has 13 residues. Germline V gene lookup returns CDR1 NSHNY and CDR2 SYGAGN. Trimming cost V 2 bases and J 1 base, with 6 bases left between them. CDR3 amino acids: CASSDQGNTEVFF. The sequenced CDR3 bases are TGTGCCAGCAGTGACCAGGGGAACACAGAAGTCTTC.

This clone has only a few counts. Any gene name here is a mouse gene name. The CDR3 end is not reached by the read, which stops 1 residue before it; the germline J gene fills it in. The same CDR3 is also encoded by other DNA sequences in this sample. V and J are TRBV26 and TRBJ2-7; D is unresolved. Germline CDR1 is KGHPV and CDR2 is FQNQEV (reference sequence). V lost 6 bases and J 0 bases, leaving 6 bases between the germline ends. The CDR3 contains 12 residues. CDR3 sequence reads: CASSLRSYEQYF. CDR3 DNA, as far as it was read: TGTGCCAGCAGCCTTCGCTCCTATGAACAGTAC.

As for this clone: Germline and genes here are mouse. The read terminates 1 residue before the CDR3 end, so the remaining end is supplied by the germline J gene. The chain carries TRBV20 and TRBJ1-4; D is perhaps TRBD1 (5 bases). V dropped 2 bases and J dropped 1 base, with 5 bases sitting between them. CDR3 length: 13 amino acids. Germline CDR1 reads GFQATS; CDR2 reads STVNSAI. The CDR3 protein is CGARTGSNERLFF. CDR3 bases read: TGTGGTGCTAGGACAGGTTCCAACGAAAGATTATTT.

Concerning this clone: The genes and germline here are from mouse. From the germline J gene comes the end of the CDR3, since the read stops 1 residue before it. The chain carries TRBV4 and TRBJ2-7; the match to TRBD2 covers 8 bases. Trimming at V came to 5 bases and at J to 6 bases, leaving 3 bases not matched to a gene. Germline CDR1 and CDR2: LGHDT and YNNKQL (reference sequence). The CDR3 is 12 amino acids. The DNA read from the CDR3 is TGTGCCAGCAGCCGGGACTGGCTTGAACAGTAC. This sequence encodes CASSRDWLEQY. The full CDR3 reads CASSRDWLEQYF.

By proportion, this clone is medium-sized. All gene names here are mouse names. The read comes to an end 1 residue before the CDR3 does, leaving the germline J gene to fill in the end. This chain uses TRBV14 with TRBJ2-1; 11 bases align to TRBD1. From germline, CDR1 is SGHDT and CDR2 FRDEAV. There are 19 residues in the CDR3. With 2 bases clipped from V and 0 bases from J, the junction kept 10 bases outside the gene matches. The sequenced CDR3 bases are TGTGCCAGCAGTTTTTCGACGGACAGGGGGCGCGGTAACTATGCTGAGCAGTTC. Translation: CASSFSTDRGRGNYAEQF. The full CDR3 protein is CASSFSTDRGRGNYAEQFF.

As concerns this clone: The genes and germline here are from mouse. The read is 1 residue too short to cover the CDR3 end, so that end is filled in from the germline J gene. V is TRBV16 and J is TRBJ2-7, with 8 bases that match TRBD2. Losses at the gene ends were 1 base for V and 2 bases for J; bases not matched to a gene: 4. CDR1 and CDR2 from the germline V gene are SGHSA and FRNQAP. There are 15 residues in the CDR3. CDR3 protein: CASSLGVWGAYEQYF. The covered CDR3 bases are TGTGCAAGCAGCTTAGGGGTCTGGGGGGCCTATGAACAGTAC.

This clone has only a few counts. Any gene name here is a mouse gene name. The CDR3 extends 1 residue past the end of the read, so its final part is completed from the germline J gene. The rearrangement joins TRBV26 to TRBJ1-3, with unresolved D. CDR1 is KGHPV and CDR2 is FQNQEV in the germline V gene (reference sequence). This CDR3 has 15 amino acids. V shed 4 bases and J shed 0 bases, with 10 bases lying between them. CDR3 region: CASSPSGDSGNTLYF. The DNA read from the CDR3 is TGTGCCAGCAGTCCCTCAGGTGATTCTGGAAATACGCTCTAT. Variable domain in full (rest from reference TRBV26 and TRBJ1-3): NSKVIQTPRYLVKGQGQKAKMRCIPEKGHPVVFWYQQNKNNEFKFLINFQNQEVLQQIDMTEKRFSAECPSNSPCSLEIQSSEAGDSALYLCASSPSGDSGNTLYFGEGSRLIVV.

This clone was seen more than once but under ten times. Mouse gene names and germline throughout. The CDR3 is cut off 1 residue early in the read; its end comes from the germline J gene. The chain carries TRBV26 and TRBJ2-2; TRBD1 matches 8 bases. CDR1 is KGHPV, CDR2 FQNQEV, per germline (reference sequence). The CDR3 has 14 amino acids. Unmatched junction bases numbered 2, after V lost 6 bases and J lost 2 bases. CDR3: CASRRTGNTGQLYF. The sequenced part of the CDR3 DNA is TGTGCCAGCAGGAGGACAGGGAACACCGGGCAGCTCTAC.

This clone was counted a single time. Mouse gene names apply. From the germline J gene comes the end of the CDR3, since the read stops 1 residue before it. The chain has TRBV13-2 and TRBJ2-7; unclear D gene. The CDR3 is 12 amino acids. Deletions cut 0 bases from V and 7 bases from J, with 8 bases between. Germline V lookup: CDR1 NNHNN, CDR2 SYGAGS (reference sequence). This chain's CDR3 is CASGDAGWEQYF. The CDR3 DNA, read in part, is TGTGCCAGCGGTGATGCCGGGTGGGAACAGTAC.